Sequencing of this T cell receptor beta chain was carried out in a study of Ad26.COV2.S vaccination and SARS-CoV-2 variants. Study outcomes and limitations: Those who received the vaccine showed greater spike-specific TCR breadth than those given placebo. Vaccine and placebo recipients had comparable breadth of non-spike TCRs. There was reportedly substantial breadth in spike-specific CD8+ and CD4+ T cell responses after vaccination.

This CDR3 has 12 amino acids. Germline V gives CDR1 LNHDA, CDR2 SQIVND (reference sequence). Trimming cost V 6 bases and J 6 bases, with 9 bases left between them. The sample's treatment: around 19 received Ad26.COV2.S at low or high dose, single or two shots; roughly five received placebo; per-sample allocation not given. Collection of samples fell on day 63 after the first vaccine or placebo injection. Within Boston, the person who donated was an adult of 18-55 years. The assay was immunoSEQ multiplex PCR, and TCRdb's table has in-frame clones only and misses some. The table records roughly 460,000 clones, around 89% of them present only once. A remark on this clone: As yet, its antigen is unknown.

The TCR originated in a person between 18 and 59 years old who received the Ad26.COV2.S COVID-19 vaccine or a placebo. The sequencing used peripheral blood, collected in a trial of Ad26.COV2.S vaccine versus placebo. The chain employs TRBV19 and TRBJ1-5; no definite D call. The CDR3 bases are TGTGCCAGTAGGGTTTGGAGTCAGCCCCAGCATTTT. Translating it yields CASRVWSQPQHF.